Below are 29 T cell receptor beta chains sequenced from a single sample in a study of a mutant IDH1 vaccine in newly diagnosed glioma. Clones were read by immunoSEQ multiplex PCR, and TCRdb kept only the in-frame ones, dropping some. The sample holds about 67,000 clones, more than 70% seen once. Time point: baseline, week 1 (first vaccination visit). Treatment defined: pre-vaccination baseline after standard-of-care therapy. Specimen: peripheral blood mononuclear cells (PBMCs), collected from a glioma patient treated with radiotherapy, temozolomide or both. The receptors originated from a woman under 30 with glioma. Some clones in this sample may be carry-over from other donors' samples.

This clone was counted a single time. The V gene is TRBV5-4, the J gene TRBJ2-1; the D gene is possibly TRBD1 (5 bases). The CDR3 has 15 residues. V was shortened by 1 base and J by 4 bases, with 12 bases between the two germline ends. Germline values: CDR1 SGHNT, CDR2 YYREEE (reference sequence). DNA for the CDR3: TGTGCCAGCAGCTTGAGGGGTCCCTTATACAATGAGCAGTTCTTC. It encodes CASSLRGPLYNEQFF.

The rearrangement links TRBV27 to TRBJ2-7; no clear D. The CDR3 is 15 amino acids. V was clipped by 3 bases and J by 7 bases, with 19 bases between them. In germline, CDR1 is MNHEY, CDR2 SMNVEV (reference sequence). The CDR3 is CASSFRPTDGWEQYF. The CDR3 bases are TGTGCCAGCAGTTTCAGGCCCACAGACGGCTGGGAGCAGTACTTC.

The chain uses TRBV7-2 and TRBJ1-5, with D possibly being TRBD1 (6 bases). This CDR3 spans 19 amino acids. Germline values: CDR1 SGHTA, CDR2 FQGNSA. The V end lost 2 bases, the J end lost 5 bases, and 25 bases lay between the germline ends. The CDR3 loop is CASSLIPSGGAGFDQPQHF. CDR3 nucleotides: TGTGCCAGCAGCTTAATACCCTCTGGGGGCGCCGGTTTTGATCAGCCCCAGCATTTT.

The chain recombines TRBV6-5 with TRBJ2-1; D is unclear. This CDR3 is built from 16 residues. V shed 0 bases and J shed 4 bases, with 13 bases lying between them. Germline loops: CDR1 MNHEY, CDR2 SVGAGI. The chain's CDR3 is CASSYSSGVGYNEQFF. CDR3 in DNA: TGTGCCAGCAGTTACTCGTCAGGCGTTGGGTACAATGAGCAGTTCTTC.

The count of this clone is one. This chain connects TRBV18 to TRBJ1-5, with TRBD1 matching over 7 bases. The CDR3 contains 15 residues. Losses at the gene ends were 0 bases for V and 3 bases for J; bases not matched to a gene: 2. The germline V gene encodes CDR1 KGHSH and CDR2 LQKENI. The CDR3 region is CASSPPTGDNQPQHF. The CDR3 bases are TGTGCCAGCTCACCACCCACAGGGGACAATCAGCCCCAGCATTTT.

This clone was observed a single time. This chain links TRBV2 with TRBJ1-2; no firm D call. V was cut by 6 bases and J by 4 bases, with 15 bases left in between. Germline V CDR1 and CDR2: SNHLY, FYNNEI. This CDR3 region has 14 residues. CDR3 loop: CASSPLLGGYGYTF. CDR3 bases: TGTGCCAGCAGCCCCCTATTGGGCGGCTATGGCTACACCTTC.

The chain is built from TRBV19 and TRBJ1-4; D not certain. The V gene lost 3 bases and the J gene lost 5 bases, with 10 bases spanning the gap. This CDR3 spans 14 amino acids. Germline loops: CDR1 LNHDA, CDR2 SQIVND (reference sequence). CDR3 sequence reads: CASSIPVGNEKLFF. The CDR3 DNA reads TGTGCCAGTAGTATTCCGGTCGGGAATGAAAAACTGTTTTTT.

The chain carries TRBV6-5 and TRBJ1-4, with 8 bases lining up with TRBD1. Germline CDR1 reads MNHEY; CDR2 reads SVGAGI. V shed 6 bases, J shed 10 bases, and the junction held 7 bases outside the gene matches. This CDR3 has 13 residues. The CDR3 here is CASSYDRGGKLFF. The CDR3 DNA reads TGTGCCAGCAGCTACGACAGGGGAGGAAAACTGTTTTTT.

Note on this clone: One end of the junction fails to match germline, which may point to a read error. This chain uses TRBV4-3 with TRBJ2-1; no clear D. Germline V gene lookup returns CDR1 LGHNA and CDR2 YSLEER. The CDR3 length is 13 residues. CDR3 protein: CASSQDIDAEEFF. The CDR3 bases are TGCGCCAGCAGCCAAGATATAGATGCTGAGGAGTTCTTC.

J is TRBJ2-3 and V is TRBV11-3, with 8 bases matching TRBD2. Germline V gene lookup returns CDR1 SGHNT and CDR2 YENEEA. The CDR3 loop spans 16 amino acids. J was trimmed by 0 bases and V by 4 bases; bases with no gene match: 6. DNA of the CDR3: TGTGCCAGCAGCTCCTATAGCGGGACTAGCACAGATACGCAGTATTTT. This translates into CASSSYSGTSTDTQYF.

V and J are TRBV29-1 and TRBJ2-3; the D is unclear. Germline V CDR1 and CDR2: SQVTM, ANQGSEA. The V end was cut by 3 bases, the J end by 2 bases, with 6 bases between. This CDR3 is built from 12 residues. CDR3: CSVEVYTDTQYF. The DNA of the CDR3 is TGCAGCGTTGAGGTCTACACAGATACGCAGTATTTT.

This chain connects TRBV7-8 to TRBJ2-4; unclear D gene. The V end lost 1 base, the J end lost 6 bases, and 7 bases lay between the germline ends. CDR1 and CDR2 (germline): SGHVS, FQNEAQ. There are 13 residues in the CDR3. The CDR3 region has the DNA TGTGCCAGCAGCTTAGGGGCCTTAAACATTCAGTACTTC. Protein product: CASSLGALNIQYF.

The chain links TRBV7-9 to TRBJ2-2; D is ambiguous. The CDR3 contains 14 residues. Between the trimmed V and J ends, which lost 2 bases and 7 bases, there was a span of 11 bases. Germline CDR1 reads SEHNR; CDR2 reads FQNEAQ (reference sequence). In DNA, the CDR3 is TGTGCCAGCAGCTTATTGGACCTAGGCGGGGAGCTGTTTTTT. This gives the protein CASSLLDLGGELFF.

The chain uses TRBV5-1 and TRBJ2-7; 7 bases are a match to TRBD2. This CDR3 spans 15 amino acids. V shed 4 bases, J shed 2 bases, and the junction held 9 bases outside the gene matches. Germline CDR1 is SGHRS and CDR2 is YFSETQ. The CDR3 reads CASSRGDGRPYEQYF. The CDR3 DNA reads TGCGCCAGCAGCCGGGGGGACGGTCGTCCCTACGAGCAGTACTTC.

The chain carries TRBV7-2 and TRBJ2-7; TRBD2 matches 8 bases. Germline lookup yields CDR1 SGHTA and CDR2 FQGNSA. Germline trimming cut 5 bases from V and 2 bases from J; bases unmatched to any gene: 8. There are 15 residues in the CDR3. CDR3 bases: TGTGCCAGCAGCCCAAGCGGGGGAGCCACCTACGAGCAGTACTTC. This sequence encodes CASSPSGGATYEQYF.

The CDR3 is CASMVSYNSPLHF. CDR3 bases: TGTGCCAGCATGGTCTCCTATAATTCACCCCTCCACTTT. V and J are TRBV2 and TRBJ1-6; D is unresolved. The CDR3 sequence is 13 residues long. V was clipped by 7 bases and J by 0 bases, with 4 bases between them. Germline V lookup: CDR1 SNHLY, CDR2 FYNNEI.

The rearrangement uses TRBV25-1 and TRBJ1-3; D is unresolved. Trimming stripped 3 bases from V and 4 bases from J, with 16 bases between. CDR1 MGHDK and CDR2 SYGVNS come from the germline V gene. The CDR3 spans 16 residues. This CDR3 reads CASSDKWTGLGNTIYF. As DNA, the CDR3 is TGTGCCAGCAGTGACAAATGGACGGGGTTGGGAAACACCATATATTTT.

The V call is TRBV5-1, the J call TRBJ2-4; D is unresolved. CDR3 size: 12 residues. CDR1 and CDR2 from the germline V gene are SGHRS and YFSETQ. The V end was cut by 0 bases, the J end by 6 bases, with 4 bases between. As DNA, the CDR3 is TGCGCCAGCAGCTTGGAGGGAAACATTCAGTACTTC. As protein: CASSLEGNIQYF.

The V and J genes are TRBV21-1 and TRBJ1-4; the table names TRBD1, a call not compared with the DNA. TRBV21-1 has pseudogene status. The CDR3 totals 15 residues. CDR3 region: CASPLIRDRSEKLFF. In DNA, the CDR3 is TGTGCCAGCCCACTCATAAGGGACAGGAGTGAAAAACTGTTTTTT.

The chain couples TRBV5-6 to TRBJ1-2, with TRBD1 as a possible D gene (6 bases). The CDR3 consists of 15 residues. Trimming took 0 bases from V and 2 from J, leaving 11 bases between them. Germline CDR1 is SGHDT and CDR2 is YYEEEE. The CDR3 nucleotides read TGTGCCAGCAGCTTGGGGACAGTACCAAACTATGGCTACACCTTC. The encoded protein is CASSLGTVPNYGYTF.

In this sample, this clone turned up a few times. V is TRBV5-1 and J is TRBJ1-1, with D possibly being TRBD1 (5 bases). The V end lost 0 bases, the J end lost 6 bases, and 12 bases lay between the germline ends. The germline CDR1 and CDR2 sequences are SGHRS and YFSETQ. The length of the CDR3 is 14 residues. Here the CDR3 DNA reads TGCGCCAGCAGCTTGGACCTGGGACCCCCTGAAGCTTTCTTT. This encodes CASSLDLGPPEAFF. Full variable domain (remainder filled in from reference TRBV5-1 and TRBJ1-1): KAGVTQTPRYLIKTRGQQVTLSCSPISGHRSVSWYQQTPGQGLQFLFEYFSETQRNKGNFPGRFSGRQFSNSRSEMNVSTLELGDSALYLCASSLDLGPPEAFFGQGTRLTVV.

The genes are TRBV30 and TRBJ1-5, with D unclear. The V and J ends lost 1 base and 4 bases respectively, with 5 bases between them. CDR3 size: 12 residues. Germline loops: CDR1 GTSNPN, CDR2 SVGIG (reference sequence). CDR3 coding DNA: TGTGCCTGGAGTGGGCGGAATCAGCCCCAGCATTTT. This encodes CAWSGRNQPQHF.

The J gene is TRBJ1-1, the V gene TRBV5-6; D is ambiguous. V dropped 0 bases and J dropped 5 bases, with 5 bases sitting between them. Germline V gene sequence: CDR1 SGHDT, CDR2 YYEEEE. The CDR3 loop spans 12 amino acids. CDR3 region: CASSLGRTEAFF. Here the CDR3 DNA reads TGTGCCAGCAGCTTGGGCAGGACTGAAGCTTTCTTT. Full variable domain (remainder filled in from reference TRBV5-6 and TRBJ1-1): DAGVTQSPTHLIKTRGQQVTLRCSPKSGHDTVSWYQQALGQGPQFIFQYYEEEERQRGNFPDRFSGHQFPNYSSELNVNALLLGDSALYLCASSLGRTEAFFGQGTRLTVV.

The CDR3 coding sequence is TGTGCCAGCAGTTTGGGACTTACAGCTTTCTTT. It codes for CASSLGLTAFF. The chain joins TRBV6-6 to TRBJ1-1; possible D gene TRBD1, 5 bases. Germline loops: CDR1 MNHNY, CDR2 SVGAGI (reference sequence). V lost 4 bases and J 10 bases, leaving 10 bases between the germline ends. The CDR3 has 11 amino acids.

The chain is built from TRBV27 and TRBJ1-1; D ambiguous. Trimming removed 7 bases at V and 2 bases at J, with 14 bases between. The length of the CDR3 is 14 residues. CDR1 and CDR2 (germline): MNHEY, SMNVEV (reference sequence). CDR3 sequence: CASKPSRDNTEAFF. CDR3 DNA: TGTGCCAGCAAACCATCCCGGGATAACACTGAAGCTTTCTTT.

V is TRBV20-1 and J is TRBJ1-1; D is unresolved. The CDR3 is 10 residues long. Germline V lookup: CDR1 DFQATT, CDR2 SNEGSKA (reference sequence). V lost 7 bases and J 7 bases, leaving 10 bases between the germline ends. The CDR3 sequence: CSVPGYEAFF. The CDR3 DNA is TGCAGTGTCCCGGGGTATGAAGCTTTCTTT.

The CDR3 nucleotides are TGTGCCAGCAGTGATTTCGGAGCATTCGGCTACACCTTC. Translation: CASSDFGAFGYTF. The rearrangement uses TRBV25-1 and TRBJ1-2; no definite D call. Germline V lookup: CDR1 MGHDK, CDR2 SYGVNS. CDR3 length equals 13 residues. V gave up 3 bases and J gave up 8 bases, with 13 bases separating them.

The chain carries TRBV7-8 and TRBJ1-4, with unresolved D. V lost 7 bases, J lost 7 bases, and 19 bases lay in between. Germline V gives CDR1 SGHVS, CDR2 FQNEAQ. The CDR3 is 15 residues long. In DNA form, the CDR3 reads TGTGCCAGCACCGCAGGCGGACGGTGGTTTGAAAAACTGTTTTTT. It is translated as CASTAGGRWFEKLFF.

This clone has just one count. The chain is built from TRBV5-1 and TRBJ2-3, with TRBD2 matching over 11 bases. CDR1 SGHRS and CDR2 YFSETQ come from the germline V gene. The junction had 10 bases not matched to a gene; V was cut back by 5 bases and J by 8 bases. This CDR3 is 15 amino acids long. Here the CDR3 reads CASRPETSGGGTQYF. CDR3 coding DNA: TGCGCCAGCAGGCCAGAAACTAGCGGGGGAGGTACGCAGTATTTT. Drawing the rest from reference TRBV5-1 and TRBJ2-3, the complete variable domain is KAGVTQTPRYLIKTRGQQVTLSCSPISGHRSVSWYQQTPGQGLQFLFEYFSETQRNKGNFPGRFSGRQFSNSRSEMNVSTLELGDSALYLCASRPETSGGGTQYFGPGTRLTVL.